The clone carrying this T cell receptor beta chain was counted only a few times. The antigen is not known. Extraction yielded at least 5 micrograms of total RNA per sample. The record originates from a study of blood T cells in healthy people across ages. Germline CDR1 is SEHNR and CDR2 is FQNEAQ (reference sequence). V was clipped by 3 bases and J by 7 bases, with 15 bases between them. CDR3 size: 14 residues. It was with a sample-barcoded 5' primer and a J-beta primer mix that a second PCR of roughly 7 to 12 cycles was run. In TCRdb, the 5' RACE reads were re-called with MiXCR into one record per CDR3 protein. The repertoire holds roughly 680,000 distinct CDR3 sequences, with 52% as singletons. The study, taken as a whole, reports: Both higher diversity and more naive CD4+ cells marked long-lived donors when set against aged donors.

The sample consisted of blood. The gene calls are TRBV7-9 and TRBJ1-1; weak D call: TRBD1 (5 bases). The clonotype comes from an elderly woman in good health. The CDR3, as DNA: TGTGCCAGCAGCTTCCCGGGGGGAATCGGTGAAGCTTTCTTT. Protein: CASSFPGGIGEAFF.